The rows below give T cell receptor beta chains drawn from one sample of a study of sequential checkpoint blockade in melanoma. Generated by immunoSEQ multiplex PCR, the TCRdb table keeps only in-frame clones and is missing some. This table holds roughly 7,000 clones, roughly 31% found once. The sequencing here drew on tumor tissue (inferred from file names), taken from a patient given nivolumab and ipilimumab in sequence. Every receptor here comes from a human donor with melanoma. The CDR3 runs from the conserved cysteine through the conserved F or W. Each record gives: clone size, V gene, J gene, D gene, CDR3 protein, CDR3 DNA. A D gene is named only where the DNA matches it firmly. Part of the rows lack a size; the others show once, few, many or a class for expanded clones.

few	TRBV6-8	TRBJ1-1	NA	CASSRPTGYTEAFF	TGTGCCAGCAGTCGACCCACAGGGTACACTGAAGCTTTCTTT
NA	TRBV6-8	TRBJ2-7	NA	CASSYSQYASYEQYF	TGTGCCAGCAGTTACTCGCAGTACGCCTCCTACGAGCAGTACTTC
NA	TRBV19	TRBJ1-3	NA	CASSSVLSGNTIYF	TGTGCCAGTAGTAGCGTACTCTCTGGAAACACCATATATTTT
large	TRBV11-3	TRBJ2-1	TRBD2	CASSLGFVLAEQSSEQFF	TGTGCCAGCAGCTTAGGGTTTGTACTAGCGGAGCAGAGTAGTGAGCAGTTCTTC
medium-sized	TRBV9	TRBJ2-7	TRBD1	CASSPPTGQGSYEQYF	TGTGCCAGCAGCCCCCCGACAGGGCAAGGGTCGTACGAGCAGTACTTC
NA	TRBV19	TRBJ2-1	TRBD2	CASSIGSSGRFEQFF	TGTGCCAGTAGTATAGGCTCGAGCGGGAGATTCGAGCAGTTCTTC
NA	TRBV5-1	TRBJ1-3	NA	CASSLEWPGNTIYF	TGCGCCAGCAGCTTGGAATGGCCTGGAAACACCATATATTTT
many	TRBV11-3	TRBJ2-3	TRBD2	CASSLRASGSPTDTQYF	TGTGCCAGCAGCTTAAGGGCTAGCGGGAGTCCCACAGATACGCAGTATTTT
NA	TRBV9	TRBJ2-2	NA	CASSVGLATGELFF	TGTGCCAGCAGCGTAGGCCTAGCGACCGGGGAGCTGTTTTTT
NA	TRBV29-1	TRBJ2-7	TRBD1	CSVGQGYPRSSYEQYF	TGCAGCGTTGGACAGGGCTACCCTAGGAGCTCCTACGAGCAGTACTTC
NA	TRBV29-1	TRBJ1-2	TRBD1	CSVVPTDRGYYGYTF	TGCAGCGTTGTCCCTACGGACAGGGGGTACTATGGCTACACCTTC
many	TRBV9	TRBJ1-2	NA	CASSESMALAGYTF	TGTGCCAGCAGTGAAAGCATGGCCCTGGCTGGCTACACCTTC
few	TRBV9	TRBJ2-3	TRBD2	CASTLGLAGPDTQYF	TGTGCCAGCACCCTGGGACTAGCGGGACCAGATACGCAGTATTTT
few	TRBV6-8	TRBJ1-1	TRBD1	CASSYQGAQTEAFF	TGTGCCAGCAGTTATCAGGGGGCGCAGACTGAAGCTTTCTTT